Shown below are 27 T cell receptor beta chains from a single sample sequenced in a study of T cell changes during pregnancy in multiple sclerosis. The protocol was immunoSEQ multiplex PCR, while the TCRdb copy is restricted to in-frame clones and leaves out a portion. The repertoire holds tens of thousands of clones, with about 89% as singletons. The material was peripheral blood, obtained in the second trimester of pregnancy. These receptors originate from a female donor with multiple sclerosis, enrolled in a pregnancy study.

The V call is TRBV7-2, the J call TRBJ1-1, with a weak D call TRBD1 (6 bases). Germline V lookup: CDR1 SGHTA, CDR2 FQGNSA. The length of the CDR3 is 14 residues. The V end was cut by 4 bases, the J end by 5 bases, with 14 bases between. The CDR3 DNA sequence: TGTGCCAGCAGCTATACAGGGTGGGCAACTGAAGCTTTCTTT. Encoded protein: CASSYTGWATEAFF.

The chain combines TRBV19 with TRBJ2-7, with 7 bases that match TRBD1. From germline, CDR1 is LNHDA and CDR2 SQIVND (reference sequence). CDR3 size: 14 residues. V shed 6 bases and J 1 base; nucleotides not matched to a gene: 6. The DNA of the CDR3 is TGTGCCAGTAGAAAGGACAGGTCGTCCTACGAGCAGTACTTC. This translates into CASRKDRSSYEQYF. Based on the CDR3 plus reference TRBV19 and TRBJ2-7, the full variable domain is DGGITQSPKYLFRKEGQNVTLSCEQNLNHDAMYWYRQDPGQGLRLIYYSQIVNDFQKGDIAEGYSVSREKKESFPLTVTSAQKNPTAFYLCASRKDRSSYEQYFGPGTRLTVT.

This clone has just one count. As DNA, the CDR3 is TGTGCCTGGAGTCGTGGGGGGACGTCAGGGGATACGCAGTATTTT. It codes for CAWSRGGTSGDTQYF. The chain combines TRBV30 with TRBJ2-3; a weak D match, TRBD2 (6 bases). Germline CDR1 and CDR2: GTSNPN and SVGIG (reference sequence). V was shortened by 2 bases and J by 6 bases, with 18 bases between the two germline ends. The length of the CDR3 is 15 residues.

V usage is TRBV19 and J usage is TRBJ2-7, with 8 bases matching TRBD1. The ends lost 5 bases at V and 3 bases at J; junction bases unmatched: 6. The CDR3 runs 14 residues. Per the germline V gene, CDR1 is LNHDA and CDR2 is SQIVND (reference sequence). The CDR3 nucleotides read TGTGCCAGTAGTGCGACAGGGGTTGGCTACGAGCAGTACTTC. Protein product: CASSATGVGYEQYF.

J is TRBJ1-3 and V is TRBV30, with D unresolved. This CDR3 has 15 amino acids. CDR1 and CDR2 from the germline V gene are GTSNPN and SVGIG (reference sequence). V lost 6 bases, J lost 0 bases, and 15 bases lay in between. The CDR3 here is CACRRGVISGNTIYF. The CDR3 DNA follows: TGTGCCTGCCGGCGGGGAGTCATCTCTGGAAACACCATATATTTT.

The chain carries TRBV6-5 and TRBJ1-1; D ambiguous. The CDR3 is 13 amino acids. Germline V gene lookup returns CDR1 MNHEY and CDR2 SVGAGI. V dropped 7 bases and J dropped 0 bases, with 9 bases sitting between them. For the CDR3, the DNA is TGTGCCAGCATCGCGCCGCTGAACACTGAAGCTTTCTTT. This encodes CASIAPLNTEAFF.

The genes are TRBV19 and TRBJ2-7; possible D gene TRBD1, 6 bases. Germline V gene data show CDR1 as LNHDA and CDR2 as SQIVND (reference sequence). The V end lost 5 bases, the J end lost 2 bases, and 19 bases lay between the germline ends. The CDR3 is 16 residues long. CDR3 sequence reads: CASSPGEQGKAYEQYF. For the CDR3, the DNA is TGTGCCAGTAGTCCAGGGGAACAGGGAAAGGCCTACGAGCAGTACTTC.

This clone was picked up one time. The chain has TRBV7-9 and TRBJ1-3; a weak D match, TRBD1 (5 bases). Germline V CDR1 and CDR2: SEHNR, FQNEAQ (reference sequence). Deletions cut 5 bases from V and 0 bases from J, with 14 bases between. The CDR3 length is 16 residues. CDR3 sequence (DNA): TGTGCCAGCAGCAACATGGGACTGTTCTCTGGAAACACCATATATTTT. Amino acids: CASSNMGLFSGNTIYF.

This chain uses TRBV7-8 with TRBJ1-6, with 8 positions matching TRBD1. Germline V lookup: CDR1 SGHVS, CDR2 FQNEAQ. This CDR3 is built from 15 residues. The ends lost 5 bases at V and 10 bases at J; junction bases unmatched: 10. The CDR3 here is CASSQRTGQDSPLHF. The CDR3 DNA reads TGTGCCAGCAGCCAAAGGACAGGGCAAGACTCACCCCTCCACTTT.

The chain recombines TRBV27 with TRBJ2-4, with 7 bases identical to TRBD1. Losses at the gene ends were 5 bases for V and 0 bases for J; bases not matched to a gene: 7. The germline gives CDR1 MNHEY, CDR2 SMNVEV (reference sequence). The CDR3 is 16 amino acids. CDR3 sequence: CASSDQGVLAKNIQYF. DNA of the CDR3: TGTGCCAGCAGTGATCAGGGGGTGCTAGCCAAAAACATTCAGTACTTC.

The rearrangement links TRBV5-1 to TRBJ2-2; TRBD2 aligns across 9 bases. The V segment lost 8 bases and the J segment 5 bases; nucleotides outside the gene matches: 16. The CDR3 covers 17 residues. Germline assignment: CDR1 SGHRS and CDR2 YFSETQ. For the CDR3, the DNA is TGCGCCAGGCCGCGGGGGGGCCGCGTCCTGAGGACCGGGGAGCTGTTTTTT. Protein product: CARPRGGRVLRTGELFF.

This sequence joins TRBV5-6 and TRBJ1-2, with D tentatively TRBD1 (5 bases). CDR1 SGHDT and CDR2 YYEEEE come from the germline V gene. This CDR3 has 15 residues. Trimming pared 0 bases from V and 2 bases from J, leaving 11 bases between. In DNA, the CDR3 is TGTGCCAGCAGCTTGGTCCCCGACAGCAACTATGGCTACACCTTC. This sequence encodes CASSLVPDSNYGYTF.

This chain uses TRBV4-2 with TRBJ1-2; D not certain. The germline CDR1 and CDR2 sequences are LGHNA and YNFKEQ. This CDR3 is built from 13 residues. Trimming took off 0 bases at V and 5 bases at J, with 7 bases between the two ends. In DNA form, the CDR3 reads TGTGCCAGCAGCCAAGAGTCGGGGTATGGCTACACCTTC. This codes for CASSQESGYGYTF.

The J gene is TRBJ2-2, the V gene TRBV7-3; 11 bases align to TRBD2. CDR1 SGHTA and CDR2 FQGTGA come from the germline V gene. The V gene end was trimmed by 5 bases and the J gene end by 0 bases; junction bases not matched to a gene: 5. CDR3 length: 17 amino acids. CDR3 nucleotide sequence: TGTGCCAGCAGCGCCTCACTAGCGGGGGCGAACACCGGGGAGCTGTTTTTT. Its protein is CASSASLAGANTGELFF.

The chain carries TRBV7-9 and TRBJ1-2; D gene uncertain. The germline V gene encodes CDR1 SEHNR and CDR2 FQNEAQ (reference sequence). The V and J ends lost 5 bases and 6 bases respectively, with 13 bases between them. The CDR3 runs to 13 residues. The CDR3 sequence: CASSPRPSNGYTF. CDR3 sequence (DNA): TGTGCCAGCAGCCCGAGGCCCTCCAATGGCTACACCTTC.

The V gene is TRBV6-5, the J gene TRBJ1-6; D is uncertain. The CDR3 sequence is 13 residues long. Per the germline V gene, CDR1 is MNHEY and CDR2 is SVGAGI. The V end lost 0 bases, the J end lost 14 bases, and 11 bases lay between the germline ends. The CDR3 DNA is TGTGCCAGCAGTTACTCGCGGGTGAACTCCCTCCACTTT. It encodes CASSYSRVNSLHF.

V and J are TRBV19 and TRBJ1-2; 9 bases are a match to TRBD1. Germline V gives CDR1 LNHDA, CDR2 SQIVND (reference sequence). The junction had 7 bases not matched to a gene; V was cut back by 4 bases and J by 7 bases. The CDR3 runs 14 residues. The CDR3: CASSTVQGARGYTF. CDR3 in DNA: TGTGCCAGTAGTACGGTACAGGGGGCGCGTGGCTACACCTTC.

V and J are TRBV5-6 and TRBJ2-5, with 11 bases lining up with TRBD2. CDR1 is SGHDT, CDR2 YYEEEE, per germline. V lost 0 bases to trimming and J lost 1 base; unmatched junction nucleotides: 2. The CDR3 has 16 amino acids. In nucleotides, the CDR3 is TGTGCCAGCAGCTTGGCTAGCGGGGGGACCCAAGAGACCCAGTACTTC. Translated, it gives CASSLASGGTQETQYF.

The V and J genes are TRBV5-1 and TRBJ2-2, with a weak D call TRBD1 (5 bases). The germline CDR1 and CDR2 sequences are SGHRS and YFSETQ. The CDR3 covers 15 residues. Trimming removed 5 bases from V and 6 bases from J, with 17 bases in between. The CDR3 DNA reads TGCGCCAGCAGTACGGCGGCCCTCAGGGCCGGGGAGCTGTTTTTT. It specifies CASSTAALRAGELFF.

The V call is TRBV7-8, the J call TRBJ1-6, with D maybe TRBD1 (5 bases). Germline lookup yields CDR1 SGHVS and CDR2 FQNEAQ. Deletions cut 6 bases from V and 7 bases from J, with 13 bases between. CDR3 length: 14 amino acids. CDR3 nucleotide sequence: TGTGCCAGCAGTCCGCATCAGGGCAATTCACCCCTCCACTTT. Its translation is CASSPHQGNSPLHF. The full variable domain, with the rest looked up from reference TRBV7-8 and TRBJ1-6, is GAGVSQSPRYKVAKRGQDVALRCDPISGHVSLFWYQQALGQGPEFLTYFQNEAQLDKSGLPSDRFFAERPEGSVSTLKIQRTQQEDSAVYLCASSPHQGNSPLHFGNGTRLTVT.

This clone was recorded only once. The V call is TRBV2, the J call TRBJ1-2; no reliable D call. This CDR3 has 14 amino acids. Trimming pared 9 bases from V and 8 bases from J, leaving 22 bases between. CDR1 SNHLY and CDR2 FYNNEI come from the germline V gene. DNA of the CDR3: TGTGCCAGTCTCACTGACACCACCAACGGCGGCTACACCTTC. Its protein is CASLTDTTNGGYTF.

The table lists this clone with many counts. The chain links TRBV6-1 to TRBJ1-5; 8 nucleotides agree with TRBD1. Germline V gives CDR1 MNHNS, CDR2 SASEGT. The CDR3 is 14 amino acids. Trimming at V came to 6 bases and at J to 4 bases, leaving 5 bases not matched to a gene. CDR3 sequence (DNA): TGTGCCAGCAGCCCGACAGGGGAGAATCAGCCCCAGCATTTT. Its translation: CASSPTGENQPQHF.

The CDR3 is CASSRTGTGGFTTTEAFF. The CDR3 nucleotides are TGTGCCAGCAGCCGAACCGGGACAGGGGGGTTCACGACCACTGAAGCTTTCTTT. The chain joins TRBV7-8 to TRBJ1-1; TRBD1 matches 11 bases. Germline CDR1 reads SGHVS; CDR2 reads FQNEAQ. The junction had 15 bases not matched to a gene; V was cut back by 5 bases and J by 4 bases. CDR3 length: 18 residues.

The chain is built from TRBV7-2 and TRBJ2-7, with 7 bases aligning to TRBD1. This CDR3 is built from 14 residues. The V segment lost 1 base and the J segment 3 bases; nucleotides outside the gene matches: 3. Germline V gene data show CDR1 as SGHTA and CDR2 as FQGNSA. The CDR3 bases are TGTGCCAGCAGCTTAGGGGACAGATACTACGAGCAGTACTTC. Protein product: CASSLGDRYYEQYF.

Only a few counts were recorded for this clone. The genes are TRBV6-6 and TRBJ1-1; D ambiguous. The CDR3 loop spans 11 amino acids. Germline lookup yields CDR1 MNHNY and CDR2 SVGAGI (reference sequence). The V end lost 4 bases, the J end lost 4 bases, and 4 bases lay between the germline ends. DNA of the CDR3: TGTGCCAGCAGTTCCCTCACTGAAGCTTTCTTT. Its translation is CASSSLTEAFF.

The V and J genes are TRBV18 and TRBJ1-6, with TRBD1 as a possible D gene (5 bases). Trimming cost V 3 bases and J 0 bases, with 9 bases left between them. CDR1 and CDR2 from the germline V gene are KGHSH and LQKENI. This CDR3 spans 16 amino acids. The CDR3 here is CASSPSDTSYNSPLHF. DNA for the CDR3: TGTGCCAGCTCACCCTCGGACACCTCCTATAATTCACCCCTCCACTTT.

The gene calls are TRBV19 and TRBJ1-5; TRBD1 matches at 8 bases. The V gene end was trimmed by 8 bases and the J gene end by 3 bases; junction bases not matched to a gene: 9. The CDR3 covers 15 residues. CDR1 is LNHDA, CDR2 SQIVND, per germline (reference sequence). CDR3 amino acids: CASLRQGASNQPQHF. In nucleotides, the CDR3 is TGTGCCAGTCTTCGGCAGGGGGCTTCCAATCAGCCCCAGCATTTT.